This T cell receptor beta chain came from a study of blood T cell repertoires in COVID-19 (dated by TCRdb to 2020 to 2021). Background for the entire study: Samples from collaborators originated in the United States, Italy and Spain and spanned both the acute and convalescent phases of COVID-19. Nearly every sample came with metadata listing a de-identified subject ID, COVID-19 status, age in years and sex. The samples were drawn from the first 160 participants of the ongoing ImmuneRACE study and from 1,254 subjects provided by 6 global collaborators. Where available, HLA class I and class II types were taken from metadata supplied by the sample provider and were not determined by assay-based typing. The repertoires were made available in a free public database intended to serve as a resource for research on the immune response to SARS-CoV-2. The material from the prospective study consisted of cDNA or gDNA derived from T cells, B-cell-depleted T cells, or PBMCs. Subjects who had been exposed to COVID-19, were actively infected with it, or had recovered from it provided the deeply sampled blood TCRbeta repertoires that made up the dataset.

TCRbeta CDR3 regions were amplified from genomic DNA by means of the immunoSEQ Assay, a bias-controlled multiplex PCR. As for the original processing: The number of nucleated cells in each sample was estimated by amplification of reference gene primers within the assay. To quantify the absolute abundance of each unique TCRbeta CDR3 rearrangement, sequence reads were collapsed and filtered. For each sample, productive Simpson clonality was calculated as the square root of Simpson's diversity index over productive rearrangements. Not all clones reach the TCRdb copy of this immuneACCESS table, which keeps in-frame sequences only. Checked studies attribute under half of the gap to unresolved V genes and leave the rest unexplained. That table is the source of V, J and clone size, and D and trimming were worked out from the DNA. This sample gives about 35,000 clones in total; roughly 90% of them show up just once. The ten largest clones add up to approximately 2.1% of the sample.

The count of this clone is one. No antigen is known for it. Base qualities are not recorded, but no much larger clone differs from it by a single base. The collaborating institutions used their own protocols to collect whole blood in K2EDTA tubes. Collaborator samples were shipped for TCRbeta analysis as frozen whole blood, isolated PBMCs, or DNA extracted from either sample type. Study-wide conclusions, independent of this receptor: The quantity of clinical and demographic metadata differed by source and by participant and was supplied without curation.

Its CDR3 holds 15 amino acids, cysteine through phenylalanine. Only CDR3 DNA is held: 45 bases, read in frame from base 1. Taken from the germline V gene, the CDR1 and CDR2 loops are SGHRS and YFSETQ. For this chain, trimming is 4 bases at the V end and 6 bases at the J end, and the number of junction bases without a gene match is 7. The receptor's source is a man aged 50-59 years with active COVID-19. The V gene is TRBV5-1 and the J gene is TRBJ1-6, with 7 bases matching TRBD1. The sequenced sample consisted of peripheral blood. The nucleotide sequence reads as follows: TGCGCCAGCAGCCCCGGGGACAGCTTTAATTCACCCCTCCACTTT. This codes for CASSPGDSFNSPLHF.